The next 9 T cell receptor beta chains were all read from a single sample in a study of blood T cell repertoires in COVID-19 (dated by TCRdb to about 2020). The library came from the immunoSEQ multiplex PCR assay. This is the immuneACCESS table as TCRdb keeps it, with only in-frame sequences that have V and J called. A part of the clones is gone; compared with another copy, unresolved V genes explain less than half, and the rest is unexplained. The sample profile shows about 150,000 clones; roughly 81% of them were found once. 6.5% to 8.5% of the sample comes from the top ten. Sequences were obtained from peripheral blood. The receptors come from a human donor with acute or convalescent COVID-19. The donor label of this sample is uncertain.

CDR3: CASSPGGIAGELFF. The CDR3 DNA sequence: TGTGCCAGCAGCCCGGGGGGTATTGCCGGGGAGCTGTTTTTT. V and J are TRBV7-3 and TRBJ2-2; 7 nucleotides align to TRBD2. After removal of 5 bases from V and 6 bases from J, the junction contained 6 bases not matched to a gene. Per the germline V gene, CDR1 is SGHTA and CDR2 is FQGTGA. This CDR3 spans 14 amino acids.

This clone was found once. The chain links TRBV7-6 to TRBJ1-5; 9 positions agree with TRBD1. This CDR3 is 16 amino acids long. Germline loops: CDR1 SGHVS, CDR2 FNYEAQ. V was clipped by 5 bases and J by 4 bases; unmatched bases: 9. The chain's CDR3 is CASSPGTGRQNQPQHF. Here the CDR3 DNA reads TGTGCCAGCAGCCCGGGGACAGGGAGGCAGAATCAGCCCCAGCATTTT.

The V and J genes are TRBV5-1 and TRBJ2-7; possibly TRBD2 for D (7 bases). Germline CDR1 and CDR2: SGHRS and YFSETQ. Between the trimmed V and J ends, which lost 0 bases and 5 bases, there was a span of 9 bases. The CDR3 is made up of 13 amino acids. For the CDR3, the DNA is TGCGCCAGCAGCTTGGTGGGGGGGCACGAGCAGTACTTC. Protein: CASSLVGGHEQYF.

V gene TRBV19 combines with J gene TRBJ2-7; 12 bases are shared with TRBD2. The CDR3 totals 14 residues. Germline CDR1 reads LNHDA; CDR2 reads SQIVND (reference sequence). Trimming at V came to 8 bases and at J to 2 bases, leaving 4 bases not matched to a gene. Written as DNA, the CDR3 is TGTGCCAGTGCTACTAGCGGGGGGCCCTACGAGCAGTACGTC. Translating gives CASATSGGPYEQYV.

Comment on this clone: At the DNA level, this CDR3 is encoded by other sequences in the same sample as well. V usage is TRBV6-5 and J usage is TRBJ2-5; no clear D gene. The CDR3 length is 12 residues. The V end was cut by 5 bases, the J end by 1 base, with 5 bases between. Germline V gene sequence: CDR1 MNHEY, CDR2 SVGAGI. In nucleotides, the CDR3 is TGTGCCAGCAGTCGGGTCCAAGAGACCCAGTACTTC. Its protein product is CASSRVQETQYF.

The chain's CDR3 is CASSVVETPGGYGYTF. CDR3 nucleotides: TGTGCCAGCAGCGTAGTAGAGACCCCAGGGGGCTATGGCTACACCTTC. The chain uses TRBV9 and TRBJ1-2; 7 positions agree with TRBD1. V gave up 0 bases and J gave up 4 bases; unmatched junction bases: 9. Germline V gives CDR1 SGDLS, CDR2 YYNGEE. This CDR3 spans 16 amino acids.

This sequence joins TRBV15 and TRBJ1-1, with D hard to call. Trimming removed 0 bases from V and 1 base from J, with 9 bases in between. This CDR3 region has 15 residues. CDR1 LNHNV and CDR2 YYDKDF come from the germline V gene (reference sequence). The CDR3 DNA follows: TGTGCCACCAGCAGAGACAGACACCCGAACACTGAAGCTTTCTTT. As protein: CATSRDRHPNTEAFF.

The V and J genes are TRBV14 and TRBJ1-1; unclear D gene. The CDR3 loop spans 12 amino acids. Per germline, CDR1 SGHDN and CDR2 FVKESK. V lost 2 bases, J lost 10 bases, and 11 bases lay in between. This chain's CDR3 is CASSQLSGGAFF. In nucleotides, the CDR3 is TGTGCCAGCAGCCAACTCAGCGGAGGAGCTTTCTTT. Full variable domain (rest looked up from reference TRBV14 and TRBJ1-1): EAGVTQFPSHSVIEKGQTVTLRCDPISGHDNLYWYRRVMGKEIKFLLHFVKESKQDESGMPNNRFLAERTGGTYSTLKVQPAELEDSGVYFCASSQLSGGAFFGQGTRLTVV.

This sequence joins TRBV15 and TRBJ1-5; D gene ambiguous. V was cut by 5 bases and J by 6 bases, with 8 bases left in between. The CDR3 length is 12 residues. The germline V gene has CDR1 LNHNV and CDR2 YYDKDF (reference sequence). The DNA for the CDR3 is TGTGCCACCAGCCCCCCTTTTCAGCCCCAGCATTTT. Its translation is CATSPPFQPQHF.